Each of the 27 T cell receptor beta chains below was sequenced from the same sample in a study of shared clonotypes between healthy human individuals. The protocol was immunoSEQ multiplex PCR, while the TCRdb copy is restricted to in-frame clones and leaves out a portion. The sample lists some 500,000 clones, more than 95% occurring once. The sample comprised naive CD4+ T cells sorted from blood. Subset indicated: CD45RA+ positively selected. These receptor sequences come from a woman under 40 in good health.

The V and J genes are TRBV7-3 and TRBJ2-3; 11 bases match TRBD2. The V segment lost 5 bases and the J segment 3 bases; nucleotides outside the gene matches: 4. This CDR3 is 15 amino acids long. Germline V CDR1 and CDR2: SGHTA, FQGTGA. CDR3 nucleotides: TGTGCCAGCAGCCCCAGACTAGCGGGGACAGATACGCAGTATTTT. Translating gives CASSPRLAGTDTQYF.

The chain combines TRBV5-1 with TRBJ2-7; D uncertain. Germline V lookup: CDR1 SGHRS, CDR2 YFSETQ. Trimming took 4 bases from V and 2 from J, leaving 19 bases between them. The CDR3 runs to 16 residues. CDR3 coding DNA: TGCGCCAGCAGCGTGGGCACCGTTACATCAGCCTACGAGCAGTACTTC. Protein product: CASSVGTVTSAYEQYF.

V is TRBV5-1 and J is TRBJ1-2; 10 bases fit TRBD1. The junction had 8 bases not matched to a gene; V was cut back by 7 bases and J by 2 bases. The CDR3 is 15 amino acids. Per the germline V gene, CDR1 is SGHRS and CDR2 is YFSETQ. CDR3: CASRGQGSLNYGYTF. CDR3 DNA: TGCGCCAGCCGGGGACAGGGGAGTCTCAACTATGGCTACACCTTC.

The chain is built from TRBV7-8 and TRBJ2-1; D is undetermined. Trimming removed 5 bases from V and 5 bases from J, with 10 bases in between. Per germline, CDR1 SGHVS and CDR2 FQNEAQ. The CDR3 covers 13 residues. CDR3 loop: CASSPAINNEQFF. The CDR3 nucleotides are TGTGCCAGCAGCCCCGCCATAAACAATGAGCAGTTCTTC.

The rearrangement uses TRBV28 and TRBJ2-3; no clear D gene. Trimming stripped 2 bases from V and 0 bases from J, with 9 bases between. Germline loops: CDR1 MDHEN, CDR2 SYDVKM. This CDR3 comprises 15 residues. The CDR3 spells CASSLPVTSTDTQYF. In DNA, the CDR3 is TGTGCCAGCAGTTTACCAGTCACTAGCACAGATACGCAGTATTTT.

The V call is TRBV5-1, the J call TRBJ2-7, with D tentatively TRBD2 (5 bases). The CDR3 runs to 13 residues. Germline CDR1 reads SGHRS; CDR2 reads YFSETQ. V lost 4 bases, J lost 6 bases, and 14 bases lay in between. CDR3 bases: TGCGCCAGCAGCCCGGAGAGGGTCGGCGAGCAGTACTTC. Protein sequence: CASSPERVGEQYF. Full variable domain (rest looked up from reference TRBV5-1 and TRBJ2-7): KAGVTQTPRYLIKTRGQQVTLSCSPISGHRSVSWYQQTPGQGLQFLFEYFSETQRNKGNFPGRFSGRQFSNSRSEMNVSTLELGDSALYLCASSPERVGEQYFGPGTRLTVT.

For the CDR3, the DNA is TGTGCCAGCAGGGGGGGGACGGCGAACACTGAAGCTTTCTTT. Its protein product is CASRGGTANTEAFF. V gene TRBV6-5 combines with J gene TRBJ1-1, with TRBD1 as a possible D gene (5 bases). Per germline, CDR1 MNHEY and CDR2 SVGAGI. This CDR3 spans 14 amino acids. The V end was cut by 6 bases, the J end by 1 base, with 12 bases between.

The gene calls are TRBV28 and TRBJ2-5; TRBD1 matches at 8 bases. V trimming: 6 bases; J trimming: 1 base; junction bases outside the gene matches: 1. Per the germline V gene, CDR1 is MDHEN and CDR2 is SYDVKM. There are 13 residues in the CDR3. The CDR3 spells CASRTGVQETQYF. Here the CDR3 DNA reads TGTGCCAGCAGGACAGGGGTCCAAGAGACCCAGTACTTC.

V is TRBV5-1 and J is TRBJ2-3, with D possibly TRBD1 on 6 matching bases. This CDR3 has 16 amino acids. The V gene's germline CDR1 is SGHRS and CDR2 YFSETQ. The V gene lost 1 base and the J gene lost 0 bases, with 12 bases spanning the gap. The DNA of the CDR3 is TGCGCCAGCAGCTTGATGACAGGCGCTAGCACAGATACGCAGTATTTT. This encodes CASSLMTGASTDTQYF.

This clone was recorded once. CDR3 region: CASSPRQADSSGGYTF. CDR3 nucleotides: TGTGCCAGCAGTCCCCGACAGGCTGATAGTAGTGGTGGCTACACCTTC. The chain couples TRBV28 to TRBJ1-2, with D maybe TRBD1 (6 bases). Trimming stripped 5 bases from V and 7 bases from J, with 23 bases between. Germline V CDR1 and CDR2: MDHEN, SYDVKM. The CDR3 sequence is 16 residues long.

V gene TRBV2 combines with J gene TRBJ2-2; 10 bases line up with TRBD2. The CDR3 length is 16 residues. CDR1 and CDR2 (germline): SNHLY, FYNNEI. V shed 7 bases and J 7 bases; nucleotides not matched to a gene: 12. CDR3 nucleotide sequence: TGTGCCAGCAAACAAACCCTAGCGGGAGTAGGCGGGGAGCTGTTTTTT. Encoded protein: CASKQTLAGVGGELFF.

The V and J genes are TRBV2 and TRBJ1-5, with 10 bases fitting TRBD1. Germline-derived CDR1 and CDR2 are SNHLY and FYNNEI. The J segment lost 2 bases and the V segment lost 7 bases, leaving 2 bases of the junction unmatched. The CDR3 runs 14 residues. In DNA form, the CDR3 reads TGTGCCAGCATGGGGACAGGGGGCAATCAGCCCCAGCATTTT. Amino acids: CASMGTGGNQPQHF.

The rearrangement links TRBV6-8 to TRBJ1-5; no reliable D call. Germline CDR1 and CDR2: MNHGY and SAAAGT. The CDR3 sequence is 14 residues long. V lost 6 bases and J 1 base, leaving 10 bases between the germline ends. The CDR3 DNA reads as TGTGCCAGCAGCCATCTGAGGAGCAATCAGCCCCAGCATTTT. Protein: CASSHLRSNQPQHF.

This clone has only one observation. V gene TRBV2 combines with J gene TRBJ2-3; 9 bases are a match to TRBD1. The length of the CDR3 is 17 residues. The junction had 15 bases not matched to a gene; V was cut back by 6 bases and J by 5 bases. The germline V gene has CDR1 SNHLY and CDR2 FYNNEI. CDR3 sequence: CASRADTGGDLGDTQYF. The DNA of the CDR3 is TGTGCCAGCAGGGCTGATACAGGGGGCGATTTAGGAGATACGCAGTATTTT.

The CDR3 reads CASSEYSGTFYEQYF. CDR3 coding DNA: TGTGCCAGCAGTGAATATTCCGGCACCTTCTACGAGCAGTACTTC. The chain is built from TRBV25-1 and TRBJ2-7; D unclear. In germline, CDR1 is MGHDK, CDR2 SYGVNS. The CDR3 loop spans 15 amino acids. V lost 0 bases to trimming and J lost 3 bases, with 12 bases between them.

Here the CDR3 reads CASSVALAGGPYGTGELFF. CDR3 nucleotides: TGTGCCAGCAGCGTAGCTCTAGCGGGAGGGCCTTATGGCACCGGGGAGCTGTTTTTT. The genes are TRBV9 and TRBJ2-2; 12 nucleotides agree with TRBD2. Germline values: CDR1 SGDLS, CDR2 YYNGEE. There are 19 residues in the CDR3. V lost 0 bases to trimming and J lost 4 bases; unmatched junction nucleotides: 10.

CDR3 loop: CSVRTSEVGEQYF. CDR3 bases: TGCAGCGTCAGGACTAGCGAGGTTGGAGAGCAGTACTTC. The chain is built from TRBV29-1 and TRBJ2-7; TRBD2 matches 9 bases. Unmatched junction bases numbered 10, after V lost 6 bases and J lost 7 bases. Looked up from germline, CDR1 is SQVTM and CDR2 is ANQGSEA. The CDR3 sequence is 13 residues long.

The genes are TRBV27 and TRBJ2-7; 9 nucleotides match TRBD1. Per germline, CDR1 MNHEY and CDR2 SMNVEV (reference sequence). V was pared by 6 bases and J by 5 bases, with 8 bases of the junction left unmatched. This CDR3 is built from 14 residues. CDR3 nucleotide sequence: TGTGCCAGCAGACGGACAGGGGTCCCCCACGAGCAGTACTTC. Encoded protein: CASRRTGVPHEQYF.

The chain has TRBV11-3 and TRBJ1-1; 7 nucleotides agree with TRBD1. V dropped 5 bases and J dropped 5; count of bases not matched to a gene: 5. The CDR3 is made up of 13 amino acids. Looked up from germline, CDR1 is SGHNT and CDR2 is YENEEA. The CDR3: CASSQTGWTEAFF. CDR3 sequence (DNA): TGTGCCAGCAGCCAGACAGGGTGGACTGAAGCTTTCTTT.

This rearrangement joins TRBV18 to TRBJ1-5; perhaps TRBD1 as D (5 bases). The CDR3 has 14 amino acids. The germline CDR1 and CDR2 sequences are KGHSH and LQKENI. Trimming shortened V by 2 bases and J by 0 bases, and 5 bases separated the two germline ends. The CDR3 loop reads CASSPGGSNQPQHF. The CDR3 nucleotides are TGTGCCAGCTCACCAGGGGGTAGCAATCAGCCCCAGCATTTT.

The CDR3, as DNA: TGTGCCAGTAGTATCTCGCACGAAGGAAACACCATATATTTT. This codes for CASSISHEGNTIYF. The chain couples TRBV19 to TRBJ1-3; D is uncertain. V dropped 3 bases and J dropped 4 bases, with 10 bases sitting between them. This CDR3 is 14 amino acids long. Germline CDR1 LNHDA, CDR2 SQIVND (reference sequence). The whole variable domain, filled in from reference TRBV19 and TRBJ1-3, reads DGGITQSPKYLFRKEGQNVTLSCEQNLNHDAMYWYRQDPGQGLRLIYYSQIVNDFQKGDIAEGYSVSREKKESFPLTVTSAQKNPTAFYLCASSISHEGNTIYFGEGSWLTVV.

The CDR3: CASSSQGNTEAFF. The CDR3 coding sequence is TGTGCCAGCAGCAGCCAAGGGAACACTGAAGCTTTCTTT. The chain uses TRBV7-6 and TRBJ1-1, with unresolved D. Trimming shortened V by 5 bases and J by 1 base, and 8 bases separated the two germline ends. Germline values: CDR1 SGHVS, CDR2 FNYEAQ. The CDR3 length is 13 residues.

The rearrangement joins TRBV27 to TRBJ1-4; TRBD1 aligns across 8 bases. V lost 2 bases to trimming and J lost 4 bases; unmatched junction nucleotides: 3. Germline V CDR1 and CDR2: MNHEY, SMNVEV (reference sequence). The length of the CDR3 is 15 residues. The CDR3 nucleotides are TGTGCCAGCAGTTTACGGACAGGGTTTAATGAAAAACTGTTTTTT. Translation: CASSLRTGFNEKLFF.

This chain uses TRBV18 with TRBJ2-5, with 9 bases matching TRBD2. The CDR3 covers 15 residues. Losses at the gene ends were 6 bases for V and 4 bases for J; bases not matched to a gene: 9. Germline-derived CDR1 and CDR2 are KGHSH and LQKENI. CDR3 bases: TGTGCCAGCTCCCTGGCGGGGGGGAGTAGAGAGACCCAGTACTTC. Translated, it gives CASSLAGGSRETQYF.

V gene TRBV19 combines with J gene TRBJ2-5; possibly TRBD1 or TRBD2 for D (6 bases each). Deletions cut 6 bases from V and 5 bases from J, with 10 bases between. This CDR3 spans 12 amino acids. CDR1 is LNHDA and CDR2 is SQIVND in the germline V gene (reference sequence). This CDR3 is CASSGGGETQYF. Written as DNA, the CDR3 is TGTGCCAGTAGCGGAGGGGGGGAGACCCAGTACTTC.

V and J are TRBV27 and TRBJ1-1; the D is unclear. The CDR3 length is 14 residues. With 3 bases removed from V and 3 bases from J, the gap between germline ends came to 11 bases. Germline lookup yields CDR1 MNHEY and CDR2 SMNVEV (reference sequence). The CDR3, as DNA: TGTGCCAGCAGTTTCGAGGGCGGGGACACTGAAGCTTTCTTT. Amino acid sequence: CASSFEGGDTEAFF.

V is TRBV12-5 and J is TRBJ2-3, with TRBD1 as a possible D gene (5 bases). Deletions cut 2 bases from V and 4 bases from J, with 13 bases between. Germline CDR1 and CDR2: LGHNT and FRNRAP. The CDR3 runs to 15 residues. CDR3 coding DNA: TGTGCTAGTGGTTTGTTCAGGGAACCCTCAGATACGCAGTATTTT. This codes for CASGLFREPSDTQYF.